The 21 T cell receptor beta chains below were found in one sample sequenced in a study of CD8+ T cells in alopecia areata. In each case, RNA was isolated and then reverse transcribed into cDNA as the sequencing template. Generated by immunoSEQ multiplex PCR, the TCRdb table keeps only in-frame clones and is missing some. The data show about 220,000 clones, with under 75% seen just once and roughly 1.5% held by the top ten. Treatment noted: oral pan-JAK inhibitor, 5-10 mg twice daily. Sequencing used CD4+ T cells sorted from blood, obtained at week 4, from a patient treated with tofacitinib. These receptors were taken from a human donor with alopecia areata.

V is TRBV4-2 and J is TRBJ1-5, with unresolved D. This CDR3 is 16 amino acids long. The germline V and J ends were trimmed by 1 base and 4 bases, with 14 bases remaining between them. Germline CDR1 LGHNA, CDR2 YNFKEQ. CDR3 region: CASSQAGSGMNQPQHF. CDR3 DNA sequence: TGTGCCAGCAGCCAAGCAGGTTCCGGGATGAATCAGCCCCAGCATTTT.

The chain is built from TRBV4-1 and TRBJ1-1; D not certain. The CDR3 is made up of 15 amino acids. Trimming took off 4 bases at V and 1 base at J, with 13 bases between the two ends. Germline CDR1 and CDR2: MGHRA and YSYEKL. The CDR3 spells CASSPPGPQNTEAFF. CDR3 DNA: TGCGCCAGCAGCCCCCCAGGACCGCAGAACACTGAAGCTTTCTTT.

This clone has more than one count but fewer than ten. V is TRBV6-1 and J is TRBJ2-3; possible D gene TRBD1, 5 bases. Trimming removed 3 bases from V and 1 base from J, with 11 bases in between. Germline assignment: CDR1 MNHNS and CDR2 SASEGT. The CDR3 sequence is 15 residues long. In DNA, the CDR3 is TGTGCCAGCAGTGATTATCAGGGCCGCACAGATACGCAGTATTTT. Its translation is CASSDYQGRTDTQYF.

This chain connects TRBV10-3 to TRBJ2-6; D uncertain. Germline CDR1 and CDR2: ENHRY and SYGVKD. The CDR3 extends over 15 amino acids. V was pared by 8 bases and J by 2 bases, with 13 bases between. CDR3 region: CAIAIGQAGANVLTF. The CDR3, as DNA: TGTGCCATCGCTATAGGGCAGGCTGGGGCCAACGTCCTGACTTTC.

The rearrangement joins TRBV14 to TRBJ2-7, with a tentative D call TRBD1 (6 bases). The V gene lost 6 bases and the J gene lost 1 base, with 13 bases spanning the gap. The CDR3 loop spans 14 amino acids. From germline, CDR1 is SGHDN and CDR2 FVKESK. In nucleotides, the CDR3 is TGTGCCAGCAGGTTGTCGGGGACATCCTACGAGCAGTACTTC. Amino acid sequence: CASRLSGTSYEQYF.

The J gene is TRBJ1-6, the V gene TRBV30; no reliable D call. V was trimmed by 1 base and J by 6 bases, leaving 10 bases between them. The CDR3 loop spans 14 amino acids. Germline CDR1 and CDR2: GTSNPN and SVGIG (reference sequence). The CDR3 DNA follows: TGTGCCTGGAGTGAGGGCCGGGGTAATTCACCCCTCCACTTT. As protein: CAWSEGRGNSPLHF. The whole variable domain, remainder taken from reference TRBV30 and TRBJ1-6, is SQTIHQWPATLVQPVGSPLSLECTVEGTSNPNLYWYRQAAGRGLQLLFYSVGIGQISSEVPQNLSASRPQDRQFILSSKKLLLSDSGFYLCAWSEGRGNSPLHFGNGTRLTVT.

The chain recombines TRBV4-1 with TRBJ1-2; D unresolved. Trimming pared 4 bases from V and 5 bases from J, leaving 11 bases between. The CDR3 runs 13 residues. Germline CDR1 and CDR2: MGHRA and YSYEKL. The CDR3 reads CASSLQRDYGYTF. In DNA form, the CDR3 reads TGCGCCAGCAGCCTACAGAGAGATTATGGCTACACCTTC.

Only a few counts were recorded for this clone. The chain has TRBV4-1 and TRBJ1-5, with 7 nucleotides matching TRBD1. CDR1 MGHRA and CDR2 YSYEKL come from the germline V gene. Trimming cost V 4 bases and J 0 bases; bases outside gene matches: 6. CDR3 length: 16 amino acids. CDR3 DNA sequence: TGCGCCAGCAGCCCCACCGGGACAGATAGCAATCAGCCCCAGCATTTT. Its translation is CASSPTGTDSNQPQHF.

The chain has TRBV10-3 and TRBJ2-1, with D possibly TRBD2 on 6 matching bases. Germline V gives CDR1 ENHRY, CDR2 SYGVKD. Deletions cut 8 bases from V and 5 bases from J, with 19 bases between. CDR3 length equals 15 residues. DNA of the CDR3: TGTGCCATCCGGGACTCGCCACGCATACACAATGAGCAGTTCTTC. Translated, it gives CAIRDSPRIHNEQFF.

CDR3 residues: CSGQRSAQETQYF. CDR3 nucleotides: TGCAGCGGGCAACGGAGCGCGCAAGAGACCCAGTACTTC. This chain joins TRBV29-1 and TRBJ2-5; no clear D. The germline V gene encodes CDR1 SQVTM and CDR2 ANQGSEA. There are 13 residues in the CDR3. Trimming cost V 7 bases and J 2 bases, with 14 bases left between them.

In this sample, this clone turned up many times. V usage is TRBV19 and J usage is TRBJ2-1; the match to TRBD2 covers 14 bases. The length of the CDR3 is 15 residues. V gave up 5 bases and J gave up 9 bases; unmatched junction bases: 6. Per the germline V gene, CDR1 is LNHDA and CDR2 is SQIVND (reference sequence). The CDR3 reads CASSSTSGGVGEQFF. The CDR3 nucleotides are TGTGCCAGTAGTTCGACTAGCGGGGGGGTTGGTGAGCAGTTCTTC.

The chain has TRBV30 and TRBJ1-5, with 8 bases aligning to TRBD1. The V segment lost 5 bases and the J segment 5 bases; nucleotides outside the gene matches: 5. CDR3 size: 13 residues. Per germline, CDR1 GTSNPN and CDR2 SVGIG (reference sequence). CDR3 loop: CAWRTGSDQPQHF. The CDR3 nucleotides read TGTGCCTGGCGGACAGGGTCCGATCAGCCCCAGCATTTT.

The CDR3 sequence: CASSPATSGGRGQFF. DNA for the CDR3: TGTGCCAGCAGTCCTGCCACCAGCGGGGGGCGGGGTCAGTTCTTC. The V call is TRBV5-4, the J call TRBJ2-1, with 9 positions matching TRBD2. CDR3 length: 15 amino acids. CDR1 and CDR2 (germline): SGHNT, YYREEE (reference sequence). V shed 5 bases, J shed 13 bases, and the junction held 16 bases outside the gene matches.

This clone was recorded at least ten times. The chain recombines TRBV14 with TRBJ1-4; D is unresolved. CDR3 length: 13 amino acids. V lost 1 base to trimming and J lost 8 bases, with 8 bases between them. Germline CDR1 is SGHDN and CDR2 is FVKESK. CDR3 DNA sequence: TGTGCCAGCAGCCAAGTAGGGCAGGAAAAACTGTTTTTT. Translation: CASSQVGQEKLFF.

This clone appeared a single time. The rearrangement links TRBV27 to TRBJ1-2; the match to TRBD1 covers 8 bases. With V trimmed by 5 bases and J by 8 bases, 4 bases remained unmatched. Germline assignment: CDR1 MNHEY and CDR2 SMNVEV (reference sequence). The CDR3 has 12 residues. CDR3 loop: CASSPDRGGYTF. The CDR3 DNA sequence: TGTGCCAGCAGTCCTGACAGGGGCGGCTACACCTTC.

This clone was seen once. The chain carries TRBV10-3 and TRBJ2-5; 7 nucleotides match TRBD1. Per germline, CDR1 ENHRY and CDR2 SYGVKD. Trimming took 4 bases from V and 4 from J; bases not matched to a gene: 6. This CDR3 has 14 residues. In DNA form, the CDR3 reads TGTGCCATCAGTGGAGAGACAGGGAGAGAGACCCAGTACTTC. The encoded protein is CAISGETGRETQYF.

The rearrangement links TRBV5-1 to TRBJ2-1; either TRBD1 or TRBD2 may fit D (5 bases each). This CDR3 contains 12 residues. Germline values: CDR1 SGHRS, CDR2 YFSETQ. V gave up 5 bases and J gave up 6 bases, with 9 bases separating them. The CDR3, as DNA: TGCGCCAGCAGGGGGGATGCCAATGAGCAGTTCTTC. Translated, it gives CASRGDANEQFF. Variable domain in full (rest from reference TRBV5-1 and TRBJ2-1): KAGVTQTPRYLIKTRGQQVTLSCSPISGHRSVSWYQQTPGQGLQFLFEYFSETQRNKGNFPGRFSGRQFSNSRSEMNVSTLELGDSALYLCASRGDANEQFFGPGTRLTVL.

The chain joins TRBV4-3 to TRBJ1-2; unclear D gene. V shed 0 bases and J shed 8 bases, with 10 bases lying between them. This CDR3 is built from 13 residues. Germline values: CDR1 LGHNA, CDR2 YSLEER. CDR3 nucleotides: TGCGCCAGCAGCCAAGATGAGGGAAAAGGCTACACCTTC. Its translation: CASSQDEGKGYTF.

This chain connects TRBV7-9 to TRBJ1-2; 10 bases are shared with TRBD1. With 3 bases clipped from V and 2 bases from J, the junction kept 3 bases outside the gene matches. From germline, CDR1 is SEHNR and CDR2 FQNEAQ (reference sequence). This CDR3 contains 15 residues. This CDR3 is CASSFGQGENYGYTF. CDR3 nucleotide sequence: TGTGCCAGCAGCTTCGGACAGGGGGAGAACTATGGCTACACCTTC.

The CDR3 reads CAWNRAGQPQHF. The CDR3 DNA reads TGTGCCTGGAATCGGGCGGGTCAGCCCCAGCATTTT. The V gene is TRBV30, the J gene TRBJ1-5; D ambiguous. The CDR3 is 12 amino acids. The V gene's germline CDR1 is GTSNPN and CDR2 SVGIG (reference sequence). Trimming took 4 bases from V and 6 from J, leaving 10 bases between them.

The chain is built from TRBV7-6 and TRBJ2-6; no reliable D call. Per the germline V gene, CDR1 is SGHVS and CDR2 is FNYEAQ. Trimming took 1 base from V and 2 from J, leaving 12 bases between them. The CDR3 loop spans 17 amino acids. The CDR3 nucleotides are TGTGCCAGCAGCTTAGTATCCGGGCAGACTGGGGCCAACGTCCTGACTTTC. Its protein product is CASSLVSGQTGANVLTF.